This paragraph covers one TCR beta chain sequence. Its antigen is not known. A far larger clone is just one base off, so this is likely a read error. Genomic DNA yielded TCR beta CDR3, amplified by two-round multiplex PCR. TRBV and TRBJ genes each had their own specific primers in first-round PCR. TCRdb itself ran the multiplex PCR reads through MiXCR, one entry per CDR3 protein. Of around 30,000 distinct CDR3 sequences in the sample, about 32% are singletons; the top ten hold roughly 26%. This record comes from a study of prognosis after radiotherapy for stage I lung cancer. Across the study: Four patients receiving radiotherapy then developed distant metastases (median about seven months), with about 16 showing no significant progression.

Study-wide results and limits: The median unique TCR clone count dropped from approximately 10,000 to 7,000 after stereotactic body radiation therapy.

The CDR3 runs 16 residues. Germline V gene data show CDR1 as SGHNT and CDR2 as YYREEE (reference sequence). Trimming took 0 bases from V and 10 from J; bases not matched to a gene: 7. Peripheral blood was collected in volumes of roughly 6 milliliters at each of two time points. The sequence was obtained from a donor aged 50 or older with non-small cell lung cancer. The specimen was PBMCs, collected before or after stereotactic body radiation therapy (not recorded which). This chain connects TRBV5-4 to TRBJ2-1, with 13 bases lining up with TRBD2. CDR3 in amino acids: CASSLATSGGIYEQFF. The CDR3, as DNA: TGTGCCAGCAGCTTGGCGACTAGCGGGGGGATCTACGAGCAGTTCTTC.